This TCR beta chain was recovered during a study of blood T cell repertoires in COVID-19. V gave up 6 bases and J gave up 9 bases; unmatched junction bases: 9. This CDR3 contains 15 residues. Per the germline V gene, CDR1 is WSHSY and CDR2 is SAAADI. Only in-frame clones appear in the TCRdb table, and some are missing; sequencing was by immunoSEQ multiplex PCR. The table lists some 200,000 clones, around 90% of them singletons, with around 1.2% in the top ten. The chain combines TRBV10-2 with TRBJ1-6; 9 bases map to TRBD1. The sequence came from a man aged 25 to 45 with acute or convalescent COVID-19. The sequencing sample was made of peripheral blood. CDR3 residues: CASSSTGGGFSPLHF. The CDR3 nucleotides are TGCGCCAGCAGCTCAACAGGGGGCGGATTTTCACCCCTCCACTTT.